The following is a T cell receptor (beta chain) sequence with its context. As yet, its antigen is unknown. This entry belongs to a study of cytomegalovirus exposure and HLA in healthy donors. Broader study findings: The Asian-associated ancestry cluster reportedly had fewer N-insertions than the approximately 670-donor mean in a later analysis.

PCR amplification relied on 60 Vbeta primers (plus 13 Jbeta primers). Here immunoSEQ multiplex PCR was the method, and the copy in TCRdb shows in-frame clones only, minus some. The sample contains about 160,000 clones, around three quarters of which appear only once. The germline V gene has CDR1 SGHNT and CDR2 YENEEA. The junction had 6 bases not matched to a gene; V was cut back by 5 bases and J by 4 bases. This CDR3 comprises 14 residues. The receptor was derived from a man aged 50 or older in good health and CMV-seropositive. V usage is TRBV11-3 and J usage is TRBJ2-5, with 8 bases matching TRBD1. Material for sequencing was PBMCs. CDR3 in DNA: TGTGCCAGCAGCCGATCGACAGGGGCAGAGACCCAGTACTTC. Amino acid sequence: CASSRSTGAETQYF.